This T cell receptor beta chain appears in the sequencing data of a study of blood T cell repertoires in COVID-19. On the study more broadly: Acute and convalescent COVID-19 specimens originated in the United States, Italy and Spain. PBMCs, B-cell-depleted T cells, or T cells were the source of the cDNA or gDNA that made up the material.

Original processing notes: Scientists estimated how many nucleated cells there were by amplifying reference gene primers. The protocol was immunoSEQ multiplex PCR, while the TCRdb copy is restricted to in-frame clones and leaves out a portion. V and J calls and clone size are as listed in that table; D and trimming were resolved from the DNA. The sample includes under 350,000 clones, 83% of them seen just once. The junction had 4 bases not matched to a gene; V was cut back by 1 base and J by 1 base. CDR3 length: 17 amino acids. The V gene's germline CDR1 is SGHAT and CDR2 FQNNGV. The source of this sequence is a woman between 45 and 60 years old who had recovered from COVID-19. Sequenced material: peripheral blood. The rearrangement links TRBV11-2 to TRBJ2-2, with 9 bases matching TRBD2. CDR3: CASSLGGRARNTGELFF. The CDR3 DNA sequence: TGTGCCAGCAGCTTAGGCGGGAGGGCCAGGAACACCGGGGAGCTGTTTTTT.